This entry concerns a single T cell receptor (beta chain). What it binds is unknown. Trimming removed 0 bases at V and 0 bases at J, with 4 bases between. The CDR3 contains 13 residues. CDR1 and CDR2 (germline): SGHNT, YYREEE (reference sequence). Some second doses came at about 4 weeks and others at about 12 weeks; these were pooled. Measured with immunoSEQ multiplex PCR; TCRdb has only the in-frame clones, and not every one. The sample consists of 100,000 to 140,000 clones, nearly 90% of them appearing once. The data originate from a study of T cell responses to AZD1222 COVID-19 vaccine. Findings and caveats of the study: Mostly white British, mostly female donors; authors suggested clonal diversity may be underestimated.

The clonotype originates from an adult who received the AZD1222 COVID-19 vaccine. The chain joins TRBV5-4 to TRBJ2-7; D uncertain. This sample comprised peripheral blood, obtained 28 days after the second AZD1222 dose. CDR3 nucleotide sequence: TGTGCCAGCAGCTTGGCGGGCTCCTACGAGCAGTACTTC. Its translation is CASSLAGSYEQYF.